This TCR beta chain comes out of a study of blood T cell repertoires in COVID-19. Authors' processing steps: Counts of nucleated cells, estimated from reference gene primer amplification, were obtained. Assay: immunoSEQ multiplex PCR; the TCRdb copy retains only in-frame clones and omits some. Clone size and V and J calls were adopted from that table, with D and trimming inferred from the DNA. The sample includes roughly 64,000 clones, approximately 78% of them seen just once. The germline gives CDR1 MDHEN, CDR2 SYDVKM. There are 14 residues in the CDR3. V shed 6 bases and J 6 bases; nucleotides not matched to a gene: 9.

Sequencing was carried out using peripheral blood. The chain joins TRBV28 to TRBJ2-5; 8 bases fit TRBD2. The TCR was taken from a man aged 55 to 70 with COVID-19, enrolled during active disease. CDR3: CASSQTGTRKTQYF. The CDR3 DNA reads as TGTGCCAGCAGCCAAACCGGGACTAGAAAGACCCAGTACTTC.